The source of this T cell receptor beta chain is a study of blood T cell repertoires in COVID-19 (dated by TCRdb to the early 2020s). Concerning the study at large: The collaborator samples originated in the United States, Italy and Spain and spanned the acute and convalescent phases of COVID-19. The prospective study material was composed of cDNA or gDNA derived from T cells, B-cell-depleted T cells, or PBMCs. Subjects who had been exposed to COVID-19, were actively infected with it, or had recovered from it provided the deeply sampled blood TCRbeta repertoires that made up the dataset. The repertoires were released in a freely available public database meant as a resource for research on the immune response to SARS-CoV-2. Samples came from the ongoing ImmuneRACE study (first 160 participants) plus 1,254 subjects from 6 global collaborators. Sample metadata almost always included a de-identified subject ID, COVID-19 status, age in years and sex. Where HLA class I and class II types were available, the types were taken from metadata supplied by the sample provider, not from assay-based typing.

The immunoSEQ Assay, a bias-controlled multiplex PCR, was used to amplify TCRbeta CDR3 regions from genomic DNA. Concerning the study's data processing: The number of nucleated cells in each sample was estimated by amplification of reference gene primers within the assay. Sequence reads were collapsed and filtered to measure the absolute abundance of every unique TCRbeta CDR3 rearrangement. For each sample, productive Simpson clonality was calculated as the square root of Simpson's diversity index over productive rearrangements. TCRdb took over this immuneACCESS table, retaining in-frame rearrangements with V and J assigned. Such tables are incomplete; in checked studies, under half of the missing clones stem from an unresolved V gene, and the remainder is unexplained. V and J calls and clone size follow that table, whereas D and trimming were derived from the DNA. This sample lists 380,000 or so clones; 80% to 90% were detected once. The ten top clones hold roughly 1.2% of the sample.

The CDR3 numbers 15 residues from cysteine through phenylalanine. Of all the DNA, just the CDR3 is kept, 45 bases in frame from base 1. V loses 3 bases of germline sequence and J loses 2 bases, and the interval between the two ends is 13 bases. CDR1 is given as KGHSH and CDR2 as LQKENI, both from the germline V gene. Concerning this clone itself: The antigen it binds to is not known. Per-base qualities were not stored, and no clone one base away is much larger.

Collaborating institutions collected whole blood in K2EDTA tubes following their own protocols. For TCRbeta analysis, collaborators shipped samples in one of three forms: frozen whole blood, isolated PBMCs, or DNA extracted from either of those sample types. What the research found in general, with its limitations: The quantity of clinical and demographic metadata differed by source and by participant and was supplied without curation.

The chain was built from TRBV18 and TRBJ1-1; a tentative D match to TRBD1 spans 5 bases. The sample consisted of peripheral blood. The sequence derives from a man aged 35-49 years with acute or convalescent COVID-19. The CDR3 protein: CASSPGGGSNTEAFF. DNA sequence: TGTGCCAGCTCACCGGGGGGGGGAAGTAACACTGAAGCTTTCTTT.